This T cell receptor (beta chain) was profiled in a study of OX40 agonist ivuxolimab in advanced cancers. Per the germline V gene, CDR1 is SGDLS and CDR2 is YYNGEE. The CDR3 runs to 15 residues. Trimming pared 4 bases from V and 2 bases from J, leaving 16 bases between. Sequenced by immunoSEQ multiplex PCR; TCRdb stores in-frame clones only, minus some. The table records about 50,000 clones, around 93% of them present only once. The clonotype originates from an adult with an advanced solid tumor such as melanoma, head and neck, liver or kidney cancer. This specimen consisted of CD4+ or CD8+ T cells sorted from blood, obtained in a trial of the OX40 agonist ivuxolimab. The chain couples TRBV9 to TRBJ2-7; tentative D call: TRBD2 (5 bases). CDR3 sequence (DNA): TGTGCCAGCAGCCCCTTTGGGAGCGGCCCCTACGAGCAGTACTTC. It is translated as CASSPFGSGPYEQYF.